A single sample is the source of the 21 T cell receptor beta chains below, sequenced in a study of CD8 T cells in Susac syndrome. When the RNA was reverse transcribed, random hexamers were used with an input of roughly 0.45 to 1 ug. In TCRdb, the immunoSEQ multiplex PCR reads were re-called with MiXCR into one record per CDR3 protein. The repertoire consists of more than 200,000 distinct CDR3 sequences, with roughly 90% occurring once and the leading ten covering about 0.12%. Sequencing was done on a sample of CD8+ T cells from PBMCs. The origin of the receptors is a human donor with multiple sclerosis.

The chain is built from TRBV29-1 and TRBJ1-2, with a weak D call TRBD1 (5 bases). In germline, CDR1 is SQVTM, CDR2 ANQGSEA. V was cut by 4 bases and J by 1 base, with 10 bases left in between. The CDR3 extends over 13 amino acids. The DNA of the CDR3 is TGCAGCGTTGCAGGGTTAGATAACTATGGCTACACCTTC. Translating gives CSVAGLDNYGYTF.

This sequence joins TRBV19 and TRBJ1-4; 7 bases line up with TRBD1. Germline V gene lookup returns CDR1 LNHDA and CDR2 SQIVND (reference sequence). The trim removed 5 bases at V and 7 bases at J, leaving 10 bases unmatched. This CDR3 comprises 15 residues. CDR3 amino acids: CASSLQQGWVEKLFF. CDR3 DNA sequence: TGTGCCAGTAGTCTCCAACAGGGGTGGGTTGAAAAACTGTTTTTT.

For the CDR3, the DNA is TGCAGTGCCCAAGATTATAGCAATCAGCCCCAGCATTTT. It translates to CSAQDYSNQPQHF. The J gene is TRBJ1-5, the V gene TRBV20-1, with no clear D. Germline CDR1 DFQATT, CDR2 SNEGSKA (reference sequence). The CDR3 is made up of 13 amino acids. V lost 6 bases to trimming and J lost 0 bases, with 9 bases between them.

V gene TRBV9 combines with J gene TRBJ2-4, with D perhaps assigned TRBD1 or TRBD2 (6 bases each). From germline, CDR1 is SGDLS and CDR2 YYNGEE. This CDR3 contains 16 residues. The V and J ends lost 3 bases and 5 bases respectively, with 18 bases between them. For the CDR3, the DNA is TGTGCCAGCAGCGACGACGGGGGCCTCGAAGAAAACATTCAGTACTTC. It yields the protein CASSDDGGLEENIQYF. Full variable domain (remainder filled in from reference TRBV9 and TRBJ2-4): DSGVTQTPKHLITATGQRVTLRCSPRSGDLSVYWYQQSLDQGLQFLIQYYNGEERAKGNILERFSAQQFPDLHSELNLSSLELGDSALYFCASSDDGGLEENIQYFGAGTRLSVL.

V is TRBV11-2 and J is TRBJ2-1; D not resolved. V was shortened by 5 bases and J by 7 bases, with 18 bases between the two germline ends. The CDR3 covers 15 residues. Germline CDR1 reads SGHAT; CDR2 reads FQNNGV. The CDR3 DNA sequence: TGTGCCAGCAGCGGGTCGTGGAACCCTTATAATGAGCAGTTCTTC. Translating gives CASSGSWNPYNEQFF.

CDR3 in DNA: TGTGCCAGCAGCCAAGATCGATACCTAGCGGGAGGGAACGAGCAGTACTTC. It encodes CASSQDRYLAGGNEQYF. The chain joins TRBV3-1 to TRBJ2-7; 12 nucleotides align to TRBD2. Germline values: CDR1 LGHDT, CDR2 YNNKEL (reference sequence). CDR3 size: 17 residues. With 0 bases clipped from V and 5 bases from J, the junction kept 8 bases outside the gene matches.

This chain connects TRBV7-9 to TRBJ1-1; TRBD1 is a possible D gene (5 bases). Germline values: CDR1 SEHNR, CDR2 FQNEAQ (reference sequence). Trimming stripped 1 base from V and 4 bases from J, with 10 bases between. The CDR3 runs 14 residues. Here the CDR3 DNA reads TGTGCCAGCAGCTTAGGAGCAGGGAGCACTGAAGCTTTCTTT. This gives the protein CASSLGAGSTEAFF.

J is TRBJ1-3 and V is TRBV30, with a tentative D call TRBD1 (5 bases). CDR1 and CDR2 from the germline V gene are GTSNPN and SVGIG (reference sequence). The CDR3 loop spans 14 amino acids. The germline V and J ends were trimmed by 4 bases and 4 bases, with 14 bases remaining between them. CDR3 DNA sequence: TGTGCCTGGACCGACCGGGACGTCGGAAACACCATATATTTT. It yields the protein CAWTDRDVGNTIYF.

This chain links TRBV7-3 with TRBJ2-1, with D hard to call. The CDR3 is 19 amino acids. Trimming left V 4 bases short and J 0 bases short, with 22 bases between. Germline V gene sequence: CDR1 SGHTA, CDR2 FQGTGA. In DNA form, the CDR3 reads TGTGCCAGCAGCTCCGATGGCCCGGGCCCTCACGCCTCCTACAATGAGCAGTTCTTC. It translates to CASSSDGPGPHASYNEQFF.

This clonotype was seen once. The J gene is TRBJ2-5, the V gene TRBV7-9; maybe TRBD2 (6 bases). The germline CDR1 and CDR2 sequences are SEHNR and FQNEAQ (reference sequence). The CDR3 has 14 amino acids. V was cut by 5 bases and J by 5 bases, with 15 bases left in between. This CDR3 reads CASSTSGGWETQYF. The CDR3 DNA sequence: TGTGCCAGCAGCACCAGCGGAGGGTGGGAGACCCAGTACTTC. The full variable domain, completed using reference TRBV7-9 and TRBJ2-5, is DTGVSQNPRHKITKRGQNVTFRCDPISEHNRLYWYRQTLGQGPEFLTYFQNEAQLEKSRLLSDRFSAERPKGSFSTLEIQRTEQGDSAMYLCASSTSGGWETQYFGPGTRLLVL.

This clonotype showed up just a few times. J is TRBJ2-7 and V is TRBV20-1; 8 bases line up with TRBD1. The CDR3 is 13 residues long. Trimming removed 3 bases from V and 4 bases from J; junction bases left unmatched: 5. Germline V CDR1 and CDR2: DFQATT, SNEGSKA (reference sequence). The CDR3 DNA reads TGCAGTGCTAGGGACAGGGAGGCGTACGAGCAGTACTTC. Its protein product is CSARDREAYEQYF.

The rearrangement links TRBV7-9 to TRBJ1-2, with D perhaps matching TRBD1 (6 bases). V lost 5 bases and J 4 bases, leaving 14 bases between the germline ends. The CDR3 has 14 amino acids. Looked up from germline, CDR1 is SEHNR and CDR2 is FQNEAQ (reference sequence). CDR3 sequence reads: CASSRSPDSYGYTF. The CDR3 bases are TGTGCCAGCAGCCGATCTCCGGACAGCTATGGCTACACCTTC.

The V call is TRBV6-1, the J call TRBJ2-7; 7 bases are a match to TRBD1. Per the germline V gene, CDR1 is MNHNS and CDR2 is SASEGT. The CDR3 runs to 17 residues. The V and J ends lost 5 bases and 0 bases, in that order; junction bases with no gene match: 13. The CDR3 spells CASSLLPGTDNSYEQYF. The DNA of the CDR3 is TGTGCCAGCAGTCTCCTTCCCGGGACAGATAACTCCTACGAGCAGTACTTC.

The V call is TRBV15, the J call TRBJ1-3; D perhaps matches TRBD1 (5 bases). The CDR3 has 17 residues. Germline CDR1 and CDR2: LNHNV and YYDKDF (reference sequence). V was pared by 0 bases and J by 0 bases, with 12 bases between. The CDR3 loop is CATSRDRGGNSGNTIYF. Here the CDR3 DNA reads TGTGCCACCAGCAGAGATCGCGGGGGTAACTCTGGAAACACCATATATTTT.

The chain joins TRBV4-1 to TRBJ2-1, with D maybe TRBD2 (6 bases). CDR3 length: 17 residues. Germline-derived CDR1 and CDR2 are MGHRA and YSYEKL. Trimming stripped 8 bases from V and 0 bases from J, with 20 bases between. The CDR3 DNA reads TGCGCCAGCTCCTCAACCCAAGCCGGGGGCTCCTACAATGAGCAGTTCTTC. This encodes CASSSTQAGGSYNEQFF.

The chain joins TRBV13 to TRBJ2-2; TRBD2 aligns across 11 bases. Germline CDR1 PRHDT, CDR2 FYEKMQ (reference sequence). This CDR3 is built from 16 residues. V was pared by 1 base and J by 7 bases, with 5 bases of the junction left unmatched. The DNA of the CDR3 is TGTGCCAGCAGCTTAGAACTAGCGGGAGCAAGCGGGGAGCTGTTTTTT. Amino acid sequence: CASSLELAGASGELFF.

V and J are TRBV7-6 and TRBJ2-1, with TRBD2 matching 9 bases. The ends lost 6 bases at V and 5 bases at J; junction bases unmatched: 8. Germline lookup yields CDR1 SGHVS and CDR2 FNYEAQ. The CDR3 has 15 residues. CDR3 sequence (DNA): TGTGCCAGCAGTTCCCTAGCGGGGACTCACAATGAGCAGTTCTTC. The encoded protein is CASSSLAGTHNEQFF.

This clonotype occurred once. The chain uses TRBV7-2 and TRBJ2-1; D remains ambiguous. Germline values: CDR1 SGHTA, CDR2 FQGNSA. The CDR3 contains 14 residues. V was trimmed by 5 bases and J by 5 bases, leaving 13 bases between them. The CDR3 nucleotides are TGTGCCAGCAGCCCAATCCCTAGACACAATGAGCAGTTCTTC. This translates into CASSPIPRHNEQFF.

In this sample, this clonotype turned up once. The rearrangement uses TRBV27 and TRBJ1-1; D is ambiguous. CDR3 length: 14 residues. Germline assignment: CDR1 MNHEY and CDR2 SMNVEV (reference sequence). V lost 2 bases and J 4 bases, leaving 11 bases between the germline ends. The CDR3: CASSLSWHGTEAFF. The CDR3 coding sequence is TGTGCCAGCAGTTTAAGTTGGCATGGCACTGAAGCTTTCTTT.

The genes are TRBV5-1 and TRBJ2-2; TRBD2 agrees at 7 bases. CDR3 length: 15 residues. The V gene end was trimmed by 4 bases and the J gene end by 3 bases; junction bases not matched to a gene: 6. CDR1 and CDR2 from the germline V gene are SGHRS and YFSETQ. CDR3 amino acids: CASSAGDPDTGELFF. The CDR3 DNA reads TGCGCCAGCAGCGCGGGAGACCCCGACACCGGGGAGCTGTTTTTT.

The chain couples TRBV7-3 to TRBJ1-1; D is possibly TRBD1 (5 bases). The CDR3 runs 17 residues. Germline CDR1 and CDR2: SGHTA and FQGTGA. The ends were cut back, 0 bases at V and 8 bases at J, with 22 bases in the middle. This CDR3 is CASSLTAGIGGEHEAFF. The CDR3 nucleotides read TGTGCCAGCAGCTTAACCGCAGGGATCGGGGGAGAACACGAAGCTTTCTTT.